This TCR beta chain was identified during a study of neurological immune-mediated disorders. Points from the study as a whole: None of the CDR3 amino acid sequences found in expanded clones was shared across subjects. This suggests that the TCR-beta repertoires were private in all groups.

This clonotype was detected ten times or more. No antigen is known for it. The V gene's germline CDR1 is SQVTM and CDR2 ANQGSEA. This CDR3 spans 13 amino acids. V shed 1 base and J shed 7 bases, with 11 bases lying between them. The cDNA was generated through 5'RACE incorporating 10-nucleotide random UMIs. Every sequencing run drew on 15-18 subjects and yielded over 190 million TCR-beta sequences. Each CDR3 protein is one row after TCRdb ran MiXCR on the 5' RACE reads. The sample has approximately 59,000 distinct CDR3 sequences, approximately 5.3% seen once; the top ten hold about 5.3%. This TCR derives from a human donor with multiple sclerosis. The donor label of this sample is uncertain. Sequencing input: PBMCs. The V and J genes are TRBV29-1 and TRBJ2-1, with D possibly called TRBD1 or TRBD2 (6 bases each). The CDR3 nucleotides read TGCAGCGTTGAAGGGCAGGGGAGGAATGAGCAGTTCTTC. This translates into CSVEGQGRNEQFF.